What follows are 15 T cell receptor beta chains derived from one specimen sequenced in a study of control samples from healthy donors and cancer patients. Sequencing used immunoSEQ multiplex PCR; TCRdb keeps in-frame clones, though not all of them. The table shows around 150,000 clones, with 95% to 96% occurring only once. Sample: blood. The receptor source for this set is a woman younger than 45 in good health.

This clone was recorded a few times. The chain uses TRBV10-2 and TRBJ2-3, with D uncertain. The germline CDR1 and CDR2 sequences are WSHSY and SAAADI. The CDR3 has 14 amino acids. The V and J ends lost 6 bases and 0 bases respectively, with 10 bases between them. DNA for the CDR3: TGCGCCAGCAGGGAGAACCCTAGCACAGATACGCAGTATTTT. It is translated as CASRENPSTDTQYF.

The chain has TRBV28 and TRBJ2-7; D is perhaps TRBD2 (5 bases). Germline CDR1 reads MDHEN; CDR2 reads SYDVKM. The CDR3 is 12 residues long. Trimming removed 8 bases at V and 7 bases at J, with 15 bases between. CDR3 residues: CASAQLAGEQYF. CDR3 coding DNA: TGTGCCAGCGCCCAGCTAGCTGGGGAGCAGTACTTC.

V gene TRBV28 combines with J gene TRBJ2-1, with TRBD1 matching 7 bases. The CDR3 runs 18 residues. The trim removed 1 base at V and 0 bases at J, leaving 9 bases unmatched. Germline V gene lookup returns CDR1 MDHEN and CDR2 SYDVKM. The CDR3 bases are TGTGCCAGCAGTTTATTTGACAGGGCATCAAGCTCCTACAATGAGCAGTTCTTC. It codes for CASSLFDRASSSYNEQFF. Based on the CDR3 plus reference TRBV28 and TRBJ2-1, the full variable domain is DVKVTQSSRYLVKRTGEKVFLECVQDMDHENMFWYRQDPGLGLRLIYFSYDVKMKEKGDIPEGYSVSREKKERFSLILESASTNQTSMYLCASSLFDRASSSYNEQFFGPGTRLTVL.

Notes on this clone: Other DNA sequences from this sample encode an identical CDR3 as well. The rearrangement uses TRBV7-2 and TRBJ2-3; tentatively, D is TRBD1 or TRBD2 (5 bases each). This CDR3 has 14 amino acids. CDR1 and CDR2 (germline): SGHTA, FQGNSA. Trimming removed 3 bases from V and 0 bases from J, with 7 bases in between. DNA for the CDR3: TGTGCCAGCAGCTTTGGGGGAAGCACAGATACGCAGTATTTT. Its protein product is CASSFGGSTDTQYF.

CDR3 DNA sequence: TGTGCCAGCAGTATAGCCCTCGGCTACTACGAGCAGTACTTC. Encoded protein: CASSIALGYYEQYF. V usage is TRBV28 and J usage is TRBJ2-7; D is undetermined. Trimming removed 5 bases from V and 3 bases from J, with 14 bases in between. CDR1 is MDHEN, CDR2 SYDVKM, per germline. The CDR3 is 14 residues long. Supplemented by reference TRBV28 and TRBJ2-7, the full variable domain reads DVKVTQSSRYLVKRTGEKVFLECVQDMDHENMFWYRQDPGLGLRLIYFSYDVKMKEKGDIPEGYSVSREKKERFSLILESASTNQTSMYLCASSIALGYYEQYFGPGTRLTVT.

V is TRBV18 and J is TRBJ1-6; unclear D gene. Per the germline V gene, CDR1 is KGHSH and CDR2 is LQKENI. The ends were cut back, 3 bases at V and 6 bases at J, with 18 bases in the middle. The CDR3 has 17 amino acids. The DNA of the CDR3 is TGTGCCAGCTCACCTACCCAAGGGAGGTCAGGTAATTCACCCCTCCACTTT. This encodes CASSPTQGRSGNSPLHF.

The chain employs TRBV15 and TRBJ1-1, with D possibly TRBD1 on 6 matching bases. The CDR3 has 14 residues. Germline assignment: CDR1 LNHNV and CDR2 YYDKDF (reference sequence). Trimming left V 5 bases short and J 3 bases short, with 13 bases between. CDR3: CATSAGEWDTEAFF. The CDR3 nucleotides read TGTGCCACCAGCGCAGGGGAATGGGACACTGAAGCTTTCTTT.

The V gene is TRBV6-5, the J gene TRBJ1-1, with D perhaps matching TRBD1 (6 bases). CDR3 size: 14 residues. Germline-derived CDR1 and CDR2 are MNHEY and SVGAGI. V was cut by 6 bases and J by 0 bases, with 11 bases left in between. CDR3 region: CASRITGLNTEAFF. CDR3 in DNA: TGTGCCAGCAGAATCACAGGGCTGAACACTGAAGCTTTCTTT.

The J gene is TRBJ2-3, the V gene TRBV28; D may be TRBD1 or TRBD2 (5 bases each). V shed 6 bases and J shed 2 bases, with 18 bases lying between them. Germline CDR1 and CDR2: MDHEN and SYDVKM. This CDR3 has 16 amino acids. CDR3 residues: CASSLPGRGLTDTQYF. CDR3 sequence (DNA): TGTGCCAGCAGCCTGCCGGGGCGCGGGCTCACAGATACGCAGTATTTT. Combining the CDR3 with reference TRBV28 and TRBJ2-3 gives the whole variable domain DVKVTQSSRYLVKRTGEKVFLECVQDMDHENMFWYRQDPGLGLRLIYFSYDVKMKEKGDIPEGYSVSREKKERFSLILESASTNQTSMYLCASSLPGRGLTDTQYFGPGTRLTVL.

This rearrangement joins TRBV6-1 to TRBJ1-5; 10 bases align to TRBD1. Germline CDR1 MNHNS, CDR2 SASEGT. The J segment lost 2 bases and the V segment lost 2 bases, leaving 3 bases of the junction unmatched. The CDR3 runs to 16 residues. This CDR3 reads CASSELGTGGNQPQHF. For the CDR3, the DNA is TGTGCCAGCAGTGAACTAGGGACAGGGGGCAATCAGCCCCAGCATTTT.

Here the CDR3 DNA reads TGTGCCAGCAGCTTCAAGCGGGAGAATGAGCAGTTCTTC. Amino acids: CASSFKRENEQFF. The chain couples TRBV5-4 to TRBJ2-1, with 8 positions matching TRBD2. V shed 2 bases, J shed 7 bases, and the junction held 2 bases outside the gene matches. There are 13 residues in the CDR3. Germline lookup yields CDR1 SGHNT and CDR2 YYREEE (reference sequence). The variable domain in full, with the rest retrieved from reference TRBV5-4 and TRBJ2-1, is ETGVTQSPTHLIKTRGQQVTLRCSSQSGHNTVSWYQQALGQGPQFIFQYYREEENGRGNFPPRFSGLQFPNYSSELNVNALELDDSALYLCASSFKRENEQFFGPGTRLTVL.

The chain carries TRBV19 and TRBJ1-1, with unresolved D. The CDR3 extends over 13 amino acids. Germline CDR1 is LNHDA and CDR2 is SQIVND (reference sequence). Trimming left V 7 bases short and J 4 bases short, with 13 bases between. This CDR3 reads CASTLGWGTEAFF. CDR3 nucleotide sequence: TGTGCCAGTACCCTAGGTTGGGGCACTGAAGCTTTCTTT.

In DNA, the CDR3 is TGTGCCAGCAGTCACAGGGAGACAGATACGCAGTATTTT. Translating it yields CASSHRETDTQYF. The genes are TRBV6-6 and TRBJ2-3, with D possibly TRBD1 on 6 matching bases. Germline V gives CDR1 MNHNY, CDR2 SVGAGI (reference sequence). The CDR3 runs 13 residues. The V and J ends lost 5 bases and 3 bases respectively, with 9 bases between them.

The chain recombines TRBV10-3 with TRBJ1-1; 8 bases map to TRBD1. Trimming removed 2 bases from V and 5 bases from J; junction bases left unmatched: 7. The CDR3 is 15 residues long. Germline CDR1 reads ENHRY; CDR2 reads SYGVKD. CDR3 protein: CAISETQGARTEAFF. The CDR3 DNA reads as TGTGCCATCAGTGAGACTCAGGGGGCGAGGACTGAAGCTTTCTTT.

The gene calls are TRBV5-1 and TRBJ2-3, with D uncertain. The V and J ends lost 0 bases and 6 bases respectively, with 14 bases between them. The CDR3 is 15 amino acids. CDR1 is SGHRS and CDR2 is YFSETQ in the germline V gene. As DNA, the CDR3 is TGCGCCAGCAGCTTGGTGGTCGGCCAGCAGGATACGCAGTATTTT. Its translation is CASSLVVGQQDTQYF.